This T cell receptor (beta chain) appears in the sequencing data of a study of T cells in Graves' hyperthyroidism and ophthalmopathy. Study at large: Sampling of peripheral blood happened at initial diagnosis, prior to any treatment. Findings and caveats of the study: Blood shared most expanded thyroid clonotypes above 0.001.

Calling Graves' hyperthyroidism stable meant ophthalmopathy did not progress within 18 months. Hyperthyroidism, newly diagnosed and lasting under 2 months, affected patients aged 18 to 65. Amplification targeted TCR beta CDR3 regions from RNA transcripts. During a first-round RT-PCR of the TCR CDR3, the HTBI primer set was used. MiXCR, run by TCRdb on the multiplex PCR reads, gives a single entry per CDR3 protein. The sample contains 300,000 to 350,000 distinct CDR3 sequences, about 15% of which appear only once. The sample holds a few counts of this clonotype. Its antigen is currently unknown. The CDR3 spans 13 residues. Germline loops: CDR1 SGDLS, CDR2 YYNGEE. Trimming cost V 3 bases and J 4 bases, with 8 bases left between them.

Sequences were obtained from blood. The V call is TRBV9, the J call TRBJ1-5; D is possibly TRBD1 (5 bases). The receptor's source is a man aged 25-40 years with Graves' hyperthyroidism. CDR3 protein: CASSDGGNQPQHF. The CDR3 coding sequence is TGTGCCAGCAGCGATGGGGGAAATCAGCCCCAGCATTTT.